A single sample gave rise to the 21 T cell receptor beta chains below, sequenced in a study of lymphopenia after photon versus proton radiotherapy. Assay used: immunoSEQ multiplex PCR; TCRdb lists only in-frame clones, some missing. The table includes roughly 40,000 clones, 86% detected once. The sample was peripheral blood, taken from a patient treated with proton-based radiotherapy. The receptor set was obtained from a woman between 65 and 79 years old with pancreatic cancer. Some clones in this sample may be carry-over from other donors' samples.

The chain is built from TRBV7-3 and TRBJ1-1; TRBD1 might be the D (5 bases). The V end lost 5 bases, the J end lost 4 bases, and 11 bases lay between the germline ends. The V gene's germline CDR1 is SGHTA and CDR2 FQGTGA. This CDR3 contains 13 residues. CDR3 residues: CASSPVGGTEAFF. In DNA form, the CDR3 reads TGTGCCAGCAGCCCCGTTGGGGGCACTGAAGCTTTCTTT. Looking up the rest from reference TRBV7-3 and TRBJ1-1 gives the full variable domain: GAGVSQTPSNKVTEKGKYVELRCDPISGHTALYWYRQSLGQGPEFLIYFQGTGAADDSGLPNDRFFAVRPEGSVSTLKIQRTERGDSAVYLCASSPVGGTEAFFGQGTRLTVV.

The chain uses TRBV4-1 and TRBJ1-5; no clear D gene. V dropped 0 bases and J dropped 7 bases, with 7 bases sitting between them. Germline V gene lookup returns CDR1 MGHRA and CDR2 YSYEKL. The CDR3 has 13 amino acids. CDR3 residues: CASSQDLRQPQHF. The CDR3 bases are TGCGCCAGCAGCCAAGATCTAAGGCAGCCCCAGCATTTT.

The chain recombines TRBV7-2 with TRBJ1-4; 7 nucleotides align to TRBD1. V lost 1 base and J lost 8; bases outside the gene matches: 4. The CDR3 sequence is 14 residues long. CDR1 is SGHTA, CDR2 FQGNSA, per germline. CDR3 region: CASSLDNRGEKLFF. The CDR3 bases are TGTGCCAGCAGCTTAGATAACAGGGGCGAAAAACTGTTTTTT.

The gene calls are TRBV7-2 and TRBJ1-2, with 9 positions matching TRBD1. This CDR3 spans 14 amino acids. V lost 5 bases to trimming and J lost 2 bases; unmatched junction nucleotides: 3. Germline CDR1 is SGHTA and CDR2 is FQGNSA. This CDR3 reads CASSVTGGNYGYTF. The CDR3 DNA reads TGTGCCAGCAGCGTAACAGGGGGCAACTATGGCTACACCTTC.

This clone was counted once. The gene calls are TRBV19 and TRBJ2-2, with a possible D match to TRBD2 (6 bases). Germline CDR1 and CDR2: LNHDA and SQIVND (reference sequence). The V and J ends lost 3 bases and 5 bases respectively, with 16 bases between them. This CDR3 is 16 amino acids long. The CDR3 DNA follows: TGTGCCAGTAGTATCCGGACTAACCTGGCTACCGGGGAGCTGTTTTTT. Translation gives CASSIRTNLATGELFF.

V gene TRBV7-8 combines with J gene TRBJ1-2, with 10 bases aligning to TRBD1. With 1 base clipped from V and 8 bases from J, the junction kept 4 bases outside the gene matches. Looked up from germline, CDR1 is SGHVS and CDR2 is FQNEAQ. This CDR3 is 14 amino acids long. The CDR3 sequence is CASSLEDRGVGYTF. CDR3 nucleotide sequence: TGTGCCAGCAGCTTAGAGGACAGGGGGGTCGGCTACACCTTC.

J is TRBJ2-2 and V is TRBV2; TRBD2 matches 14 bases. The CDR3 runs to 17 residues. From germline, CDR1 is SNHLY and CDR2 FYNNEI. Losses at the gene ends were 5 bases for V and 5 bases for J; bases not matched to a gene: 7. The CDR3 DNA follows: TGTGCCAGCAGTAGACTAGCGGGAGGGCCTCGGACCGGGGAGCTGTTTTTT. This encodes CASSRLAGGPRTGELFF.

This clone was recorded once. This chain uses TRBV28 with TRBJ1-6, with D uncertain. The V gene's germline CDR1 is MDHEN and CDR2 SYDVKM. Trimming took 2 bases from V and 7 from J, leaving 3 bases between them. The CDR3 is made up of 12 amino acids. Written as DNA, the CDR3 is TGTGCCAGCAGTTTAGGAAATTCACCCCTCCACTTT. This translates into CASSLGNSPLHF. Combining the CDR3 with reference TRBV28 and TRBJ1-6 gives the whole variable domain DVKVTQSSRYLVKRTGEKVFLECVQDMDHENMFWYRQDPGLGLRLIYFSYDVKMKEKGDIPEGYSVSREKKERFSLILESASTNQTSMYLCASSLGNSPLHFGNGTRLTVT.

The V gene is TRBV2, the J gene TRBJ2-2; D is possibly TRBD2 (5 bases). V shed 4 bases and J shed 2 bases, with 11 bases lying between them. This CDR3 is 15 amino acids long. Germline lookup yields CDR1 SNHLY and CDR2 FYNNEI. CDR3 nucleotide sequence: TGTGCCAGCAGTGCTCTAGCAGCTAACACCGGGGAGCTGTTTTTT. This sequence encodes CASSALAANTGELFF.

The chain uses TRBV6-5 and TRBJ2-7, with 8 nucleotides matching TRBD1. Per the germline V gene, CDR1 is MNHEY and CDR2 is SVGAGI. This CDR3 is built from 15 residues. V shed 6 bases, J shed 2 bases, and the junction held 9 bases outside the gene matches. The CDR3 sequence is CASRHKRQGTYEQYF. Here the CDR3 DNA reads TGTGCCAGCAGACACAAACGACAGGGGACCTACGAGCAGTACTTC.

The chain uses TRBV18 and TRBJ2-3; 8 bases align to TRBD2. The germline V gene encodes CDR1 KGHSH and CDR2 LQKENI. This CDR3 has 15 amino acids. The trim removed 0 bases at V and 10 bases at J, leaving 9 bases unmatched. The DNA for the CDR3 is TGTGCCAGCTCACCACCGGTGGCGCGGGAGGTACCGCAGTATTTT. Encoded protein: CASSPPVAREVPQYF. The full variable domain, with the rest looked up from reference TRBV18 and TRBJ2-3, is NAGVMQNPRHLVRRRGQEARLRCSPMKGHSHVYWYRQLPEEGLKFMVYLQKENIIDESGMPKERFSAEFPKEGPSILRIQQVVRGDSAAYFCASSPPVAREVPQYFGPGTRLTVL.

This chain joins TRBV6-6 and TRBJ2-1, with 8 bases aligning to TRBD1. Germline values: CDR1 MNHNY, CDR2 SVGAGI (reference sequence). This CDR3 contains 16 residues. V shed 2 bases and J 8 bases; nucleotides not matched to a gene: 11. The CDR3 region is CASSYAWTGKVDEQFF. CDR3 nucleotide sequence: TGTGCCAGCAGTTACGCCTGGACAGGGAAGGTTGATGAGCAGTTCTTC.

The V and J genes are TRBV27 and TRBJ2-1; D ambiguous. This CDR3 spans 12 amino acids. Germline-derived CDR1 and CDR2 are MNHEY and SMNVEV (reference sequence). V lost 6 bases to trimming and J lost 7 bases, with 10 bases between them. The CDR3 bases are TGTGCCAGCAGCCCCCGTTTTAATGAGCAGTTCTTC. Protein product: CASSPRFNEQFF.

The rearrangement uses TRBV7-8 and TRBJ1-1; a possible D gene is TRBD1 (5 bases). The CDR3 has 13 residues. V lost 4 bases and J lost 3, with 9 bases in between. CDR1 and CDR2 (germline): SGHVS, FQNEAQ. This CDR3 is CASSSSGYTEAFF. The CDR3 DNA follows: TGTGCCAGCAGCTCCTCAGGGTACACTGAAGCTTTCTTT.

The chain has TRBV27 and TRBJ2-5; D is uncertain. V was pared by 3 bases and J by 2 bases, with 4 bases between. Germline V lookup: CDR1 MNHEY, CDR2 SMNVEV (reference sequence). The CDR3 has 12 residues. CDR3 nucleotide sequence: TGTGCCAGCAGTTTCGGGCAAGAGACCCAGTACTTC. Encoded protein: CASSFGQETQYF.

The rearrangement links TRBV30 to TRBJ1-1; TRBD1 agrees at 7 bases. Germline V gives CDR1 GTSNPN, CDR2 SVGIG (reference sequence). This CDR3 contains 14 residues. J was trimmed by 3 bases and V by 2 bases; bases with no gene match: 6. CDR3 amino acids: CAWSYPDRDTEAFF. DNA for the CDR3: TGTGCCTGGAGTTATCCAGACAGGGACACTGAAGCTTTCTTT.

The genes are TRBV9 and TRBJ2-2; a possible D gene is TRBD2 (6 bases). CDR1 and CDR2 from the germline V gene are SGDLS and YYNGEE. V lost 4 bases and J lost 2, with 15 bases in between. The CDR3 has 16 amino acids. CDR3 region: CASSLSGTLNTGELFF. CDR3 coding DNA: TGTGCCAGCAGCTTGTCCGGGACTCTTAACACCGGGGAGCTGTTTTTT.

The genes are TRBV28 and TRBJ2-2; TRBD1 matches 9 bases. The CDR3 has 15 amino acids. V shed 6 bases and J 2 bases; nucleotides not matched to a gene: 4. Germline CDR1 and CDR2: MDHEN and SYDVKM. The chain's CDR3 is CASRPTGGNTGELFF. In nucleotides, the CDR3 is TGTGCCAGCAGACCTACAGGGGGCAACACCGGGGAGCTGTTTTTT.

This clone was observed a handful of times. The chain carries TRBV9 and TRBJ1-5; no firm D call. CDR1 and CDR2 (germline): SGDLS, YYNGEE. CDR3 length: 15 amino acids. Trimming took off 2 bases at V and 1 base at J, with 10 bases between the two ends. The CDR3 loop is CASSVTDGSNQPQHF. CDR3 in DNA: TGTGCCAGCAGCGTCACGGACGGGAGCAATCAGCCCCAGCATTTT.

The chain links TRBV6-1 to TRBJ2-6, with D unclear. The CDR3 runs 13 residues. Trimming pared 3 bases from V and 1 base from J, leaving 1 base between. Looked up from germline, CDR1 is MNHNS and CDR2 is SASEGT. Here the CDR3 reads CASSDSGANVLTF. CDR3 DNA: TGTGCCAGCAGTGATTCTGGGGCCAACGTCCTGACTTTC.

The V call is TRBV19, the J call TRBJ1-6; 10 bases agree with TRBD1. The germline V gene has CDR1 LNHDA and CDR2 SQIVND (reference sequence). The CDR3 is 15 residues long. V lost 3 bases and J lost 11; bases outside the gene matches: 7. CDR3 residues: CASSMGGQGGPPLHF. The CDR3, as DNA: TGTGCCAGTAGTATGGGAGGACAGGGGGGTCCACCCCTCCACTTT.